One T cell receptor beta chain is described in this entry. This sample was included in a study of T cell changes during pregnancy in multiple sclerosis. Trimming took off 4 bases at V and 3 bases at J, with 13 bases between the two ends. CDR1 is KGHSH and CDR2 is LQKENI in the germline V gene. CDR3 size: 14 residues. Clones were read by immunoSEQ multiplex PCR, and TCRdb kept only the in-frame ones, dropping some. The sample lists approximately 43,000 clones, around 92% occurring once. The source of this sequence is a female donor with multiple sclerosis, enrolled in a pregnancy study. The sample here was CD8+ T cells from peripheral blood mononuclear cells, taken in the third trimester of pregnancy. The gene calls are TRBV18 and TRBJ2-7; TRBD1 might be the D (6 bases). CDR3 bases: TGTGCCAGCTCACGAGGGGACAAAGACTACGAGCAGTACTTC. Its protein product is CASSRGDKDYEQYF.